The 23 T cell receptor beta chains listed next were all sequenced from one sample in a study of post-analysis software for immune sequencing data. Notes on the study in general: Comparison of patients with controls showed five TRBV segments more frequent in patients, TRBV5-6, TRBV5-1 and TRBV20-1 among them.

Libraries were made from TCR beta cDNA, and they carried unique molecular identifiers. TCRdb used MiXCR to reprocess the PCR reads, holding one entry per CDR3 protein. The data show 250,000 to 300,000 distinct CDR3 sequences, with roughly a third seen just once and around 5.2% held by the top ten. These TCRs' antigens remain unknown. Sequences were obtained from blood. The receptor source for this set is a girl aged 10 to 17 with multiple sclerosis.

Concerning this clonotype itself: An end of the junction does not agree with germline; a read error may underlie this. The J gene is TRBJ1-2, the V gene TRBV3-1; D not certain. CDR3 length: 16 amino acids. Germline V lookup: CDR1 LGHDT, CDR2 YNNKEL (reference sequence). The CDR3 region is CAGSQALGADLYGYTF. The CDR3 region has the DNA TGTGCCGGCAGCCAAGCTTTAGGTGCGGATTTATATGGCTACACCTTC. The full variable domain, rest sourced from reference TRBV3-1 and TRBJ1-2, is DTAVSQTPKYLVTQMGNDKSIKCEQNLGHDTMYWYKQDSKKFLKIMFSYNNKELIINETVPNRFSPKSPDKAHLNLHINSLELGDSAVYFCAGSQALGADLYGYTFGSGTRLTVV.

V usage is TRBV28 and J usage is TRBJ1-1, with a weak D call TRBD1 (5 bases). The CDR3 consists of 12 residues. The germline gives CDR1 MDHEN, CDR2 SYDVKM. The V gene lost 7 bases and the J gene lost 6 bases, with 12 bases spanning the gap. The CDR3, as DNA: TGTGCCAGCACCGCAGGGCGGGCTGAAGCTTTCTTT. It encodes CASTAGRAEAFF.

The V call is TRBV28, the J call TRBJ1-1; the match to TRBD1 covers 7 bases. Germline V gives CDR1 MDHEN, CDR2 SYDVKM. This CDR3 is built from 15 residues. V dropped 4 bases and J dropped 1; count of bases not matched to a gene: 6. The CDR3 DNA reads TGTGCCAGCAGTTACCCGGGACAGCCGAACACTGAAGCTTTCTTT. The encoded protein is CASSYPGQPNTEAFF.

This clonotype has ten or more counts. The chain is built from TRBV20-1 and TRBJ2-7; perhaps TRBD1 as D (6 bases). V shed 1 base and J shed 4 bases, with 17 bases lying between them. CDR1 and CDR2 (germline): DFQATT, SNEGSKA (reference sequence). The CDR3 contains 15 residues. CDR3 in amino acids: CSARVVTGQPYEQYF. The CDR3 coding sequence is TGCAGTGCTAGAGTCGTAACCGGACAGCCTTACGAGCAGTACTTC.

CDR3 amino acids: CAWDWGTGELFF. CDR3 DNA: TGTGCCTGGGACTGGGGGACCGGGGAGCTGTTTTTT. The rearrangement uses TRBV30 and TRBJ2-2; D tentatively reads TRBD1 or TRBD2 (5 bases each). This CDR3 comprises 12 residues. Trimming left V 5 bases short and J 5 bases short, with 9 bases between. Germline V lookup: CDR1 GTSNPN, CDR2 SVGIG (reference sequence).

This clonotype was picked up many times. The rearrangement joins TRBV7-6 to TRBJ2-5, with TRBD2 matching over 9 bases. Germline lookup yields CDR1 SGHVS and CDR2 FNYEAQ. CDR3 length: 12 residues. J gave up 5 bases and V 8 bases, and 3 bases lay outside the gene matches. The chain's CDR3 is CASSRGGETQYF. CDR3 sequence (DNA): TGTGCCAGCTCGCGGGGGGGCGAGACCCAGTACTTC.

This clonotype was counted once. The CDR3 region is CASSYFRQDHNEQYF. The CDR3 DNA reads TGTGCCAGCAGTTACTTTAGGCAGGACCACAACGAGCAGTACTTC. The V gene is TRBV6-6, the J gene TRBJ2-5; D not certain. The assigned J gene may be wrong: the sequence end matches TRBJ2-7 better. Germline CDR1 reads MNHNY; CDR2 reads SVGAGI (reference sequence). There are 15 residues in the CDR3.

This clonotype was seen ten or more times. The chain links TRBV12-3 or TRBV12-4 to TRBJ2-1, with D possibly TRBD2 on 7 matching bases. The CDR3 loop spans 13 amino acids. Trimming left V 11 bases short and J 6 bases short, with 17 bases between. CDR3 DNA sequence: TGTGCCGGGTCCCGGGGGGCCCCCAATGAGCAGTTCTTC. It is translated as CAGSRGAPNEQFF.

In this sample, this clonotype turned up a few times. This chain joins TRBV3-1 and TRBJ2-2; TRBD2 might be the D (6 bases). CDR1 and CDR2 from the germline V gene are LGHDT and YNNKEL (reference sequence). This CDR3 region has 16 residues. Trimming took off 4 bases at V and 1 base at J, with 13 bases between the two ends. The CDR3 sequence: CASSPLAAKNTGELFF. The CDR3 bases are TGTGCCAGCAGCCCCTTAGCGGCGAAGAACACCGGGGAGCTGTTTTTT. The full variable domain, its missing parts supplied by reference TRBV3-1 and TRBJ2-2, is DTAVSQTPKYLVTQMGNDKSIKCEQNLGHDTMYWYKQDSKKFLKIMFSYNNKELIINETVPNRFSPKSPDKAHLNLHINSLELGDSAVYFCASSPLAAKNTGELFFGEGSRLTVL.

This clonotype was recorded at least ten times. This chain joins TRBV28 and TRBJ1-4; D is perhaps TRBD1 (5 bases). The CDR3 contains 13 residues. Germline lookup yields CDR1 MDHEN and CDR2 SYDVKM. V lost 6 bases, J lost 3 bases, and 8 bases lay in between. CDR3 coding DNA: TGTGCCAGCAGCCCCAGGGCTAATGAAAAACTGTTTTTT. Residues: CASSPRANEKLFF.

The chain couples TRBV14 to TRBJ2-1; 9 bases are a match to TRBD2. The V gene's germline CDR1 is SGHDN and CDR2 FVKESK. J gave up 5 bases and V 1 base, and 12 bases lay outside the gene matches. This CDR3 is 18 amino acids long. The CDR3 DNA sequence: TGTGCCAGCAGCCAAGGGGGGTTTCGCGGGAGGGCCAACAATGAGCAGTTCTTC. Amino acids: CASSQGGFRGRANNEQFF.

The chain has TRBV30 and TRBJ1-6, with 7 positions matching TRBD1. V trimming: 4 bases; J trimming: 10 bases; junction bases outside the gene matches: 13. This CDR3 is built from 15 residues. The germline V gene has CDR1 GTSNPN and CDR2 SVGIG (reference sequence). The CDR3 spells CAWTEAQGVRSPLHF. CDR3 sequence (DNA): TGTGCCTGGACCGAAGCCCAGGGGGTACGATCACCCCTCCACTTT.

With respect to this clonotype: This clone may be a read error of a much larger clone one base away. The chain combines TRBV12-3 or TRBV12-4 with TRBJ1-4; D call uncertain. The CDR3 sequence is 13 residues long. V lost 7 bases and J 4 bases, leaving 10 bases between the germline ends. CDR3 sequence: CASKTEDNEKLFF. Written as DNA, the CDR3 is TGTGCCAGCAAGACGGAAGATAATGAAAAACTGTTTTTT.

The table lists this clonotype with a count of one. Possible read error: a much larger clone is one base away. The chain couples TRBV4-2 to TRBJ2-3; no clear D gene. The CDR3 spans 15 residues. CDR1 LGHNA and CDR2 YNFKEQ come from the germline V gene. V was pared by 0 bases and J by 1 base, with 8 bases between. This chain's CDR3 is CASSQEPARTDTQYF. CDR3 DNA: TGTGCCAGCAGCCAAGAACCAGCGCGCACAGATACGCAGTATTTT.

This clonotype has a count of ten or more. The rearrangement links TRBV29-1 to TRBJ2-1; D is possibly TRBD1 (6 bases). Between the trimmed V and J ends, which lost 6 bases and 3 bases, there was a span of 15 bases. This CDR3 comprises 14 residues. Germline CDR1 reads SQVTM; CDR2 reads ANQGSEA. Here the CDR3 DNA reads TGCAGCGTACCGGGACAACCGCGCTACAATGAGCAGTTCTTC. It translates to CSVPGQPRYNEQFF.

This clonotype was seen only a few times. The chain carries TRBV5-1 and TRBJ1-5, with 7 positions matching TRBD1. CDR3 size: 13 residues. The germline gives CDR1 SGHRS, CDR2 YFSETQ. Trimming cost V 0 bases and J 11 bases; bases outside gene matches: 5. Written as DNA, the CDR3 is TGCGCCAGCAGCTTGGGACAGGGAGACGCCCAGCATTTT. Its protein is CASSLGQGDAQHF. The full variable domain, rest sourced from reference TRBV5-1 and TRBJ1-5, is KAGVTQTPRYLIKTRGQQVTLSCSPISGHRSVSWYQQTPGQGLQFLFEYFSETQRNKGNFPGRFSGRQFSNSRSEMNVSTLELGDSALYLCASSLGQGDAQHFGDGTRLSIL.

The chain couples TRBV28 to TRBJ2-7; maybe TRBD1 (5 bases). Trimming cost V 5 bases and J 3 bases, with 17 bases left between them. The germline V gene has CDR1 MDHEN and CDR2 SYDVKM. The CDR3 loop spans 15 amino acids. The DNA of the CDR3 is TGTGCCAGCAGTCCTCCGCAGGGTAGGGTCTACGAGCAGTACTTC. This codes for CASSPPQGRVYEQYF.

This clonotype was counted between two and nine times. A read error may be the cause here, since a much bigger clone is one base away. This chain connects TRBV4-1 to TRBJ2-1, with no clear D. The CDR3 sequence is 11 residues long. Looked up from germline, CDR1 is MGHRA and CDR2 is YSYEKL. The CDR3 DNA reads TGCACCAGCAGCCAAGAGCTAGAGCAGTTCTTC. It yields the protein CTSSQELEQFF.

The genes are TRBV5-6 and TRBJ1-6; D unresolved. The length of the CDR3 is 12 residues. In germline, CDR1 is SGHDT, CDR2 YYEEEE. V lost 0 bases to trimming and J lost 10 bases, with 5 bases between them. DNA of the CDR3: TGTGCCAGCAGCTTGGTTGGGTCACCCCTCCACTTT. This sequence encodes CASSLVGSPLHF.

This chain joins TRBV7-9 and TRBJ1-5; the D is unclear. There are 14 residues in the CDR3. Trimming left V 2 bases short and J 6 bases short, with 11 bases between. The germline V gene encodes CDR1 SEHNR and CDR2 FQNEAQ (reference sequence). CDR3 region: CASSLKGSPQPQHF. CDR3 DNA sequence: TGTGCCAGCAGCTTAAAAGGATCCCCTCAGCCCCAGCATTTT. Based on the CDR3 plus reference TRBV7-9 and TRBJ1-5, the full variable domain is DTGVSQNPRHKITKRGQNVTFRCDPISEHNRLYWYRQTLGQGPEFLTYFQNEAQLEKSRLLSDRFSAERPKGSFSTLEIQRTEQGDSAMYLCASSLKGSPQPQHFGDGTRLSIL.

In nucleotides, the CDR3 is TGTGCCTGGATCGGAGGGACAGGGTTAAACGACTATGGCTACACCTTC. Protein: CAWIGGTGLNDYGYTF. This chain joins TRBV30 and TRBJ1-2; 9 nucleotides line up with TRBD1. The ends lost 4 bases at V and 3 bases at J; junction bases unmatched: 12. Germline lookup yields CDR1 GTSNPN and CDR2 SVGIG (reference sequence). CDR3 length: 16 amino acids.

The sample holds many counts of this clonotype. The chain combines TRBV10-3 with TRBJ1-1; TRBD1 matches 8 bases. V shed 6 bases, J shed 0 bases, and the junction held 9 bases outside the gene matches. Germline lookup yields CDR1 ENHRY and CDR2 SYGVKD. This CDR3 is 16 amino acids long. DNA of the CDR3: TGTGCCATCAGGGACCGGGACAGGTCCATGAACACTGAAGCTTTCTTT. As protein: CAIRDRDRSMNTEAFF.

The chain joins TRBV20-1 to TRBJ2-5, with 9 bases identical to TRBD2. Germline V gene lookup returns CDR1 DFQATT and CDR2 SNEGSKA (reference sequence). V lost 2 bases and J lost 5; bases outside the gene matches: 3. This CDR3 is 13 amino acids long. The CDR3 DNA is TGCAGTGCTAGACACAGCGGGAGGGAGACCCAGTACTTC. Translating gives CSARHSGRETQYF.